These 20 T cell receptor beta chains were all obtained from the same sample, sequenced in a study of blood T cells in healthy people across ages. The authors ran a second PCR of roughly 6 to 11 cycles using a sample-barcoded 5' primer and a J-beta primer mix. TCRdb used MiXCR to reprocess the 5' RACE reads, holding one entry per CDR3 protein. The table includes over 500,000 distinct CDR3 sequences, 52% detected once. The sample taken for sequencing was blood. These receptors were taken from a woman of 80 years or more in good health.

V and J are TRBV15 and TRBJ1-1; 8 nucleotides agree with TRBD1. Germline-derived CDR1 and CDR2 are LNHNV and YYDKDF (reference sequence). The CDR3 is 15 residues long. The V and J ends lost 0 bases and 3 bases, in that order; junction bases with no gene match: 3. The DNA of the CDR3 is TGTGCCACCAGCAGAGATTCACAGGGGGACACTGAAGCTTTCTTT. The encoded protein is CATSRDSQGDTEAFF.

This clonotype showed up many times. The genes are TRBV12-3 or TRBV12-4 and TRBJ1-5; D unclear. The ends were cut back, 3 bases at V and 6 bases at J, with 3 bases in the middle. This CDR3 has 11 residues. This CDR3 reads CASSLSQPQHF. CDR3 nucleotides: TGTGCCAGCAGTTTGTCTCAGCCCCAGCATTTT.

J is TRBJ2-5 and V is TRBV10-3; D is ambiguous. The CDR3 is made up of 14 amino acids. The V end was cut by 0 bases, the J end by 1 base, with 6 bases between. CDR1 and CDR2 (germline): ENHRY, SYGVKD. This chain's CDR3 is CAISESSGQETQYF. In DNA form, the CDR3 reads TGTGCCATCAGTGAGTCCTCAGGCCAAGAGACCCAGTACTTC.

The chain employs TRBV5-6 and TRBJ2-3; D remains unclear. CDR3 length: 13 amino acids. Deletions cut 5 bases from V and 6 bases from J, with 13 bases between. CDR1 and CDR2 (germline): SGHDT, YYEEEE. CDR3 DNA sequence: TGTGCCAGCAGTTTCGATCGGTGGGATACGCAGTATTTT. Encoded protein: CASSFDRWDTQYF.

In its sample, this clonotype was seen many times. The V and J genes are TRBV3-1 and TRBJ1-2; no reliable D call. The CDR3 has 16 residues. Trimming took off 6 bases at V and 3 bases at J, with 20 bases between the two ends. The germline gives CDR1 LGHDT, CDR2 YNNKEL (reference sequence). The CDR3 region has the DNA TGTGCCAGCAGTCGTGGGCCAGCCTTCGGTGACTATGGCTACACCTTC. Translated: CASSRGPAFGDYGYTF. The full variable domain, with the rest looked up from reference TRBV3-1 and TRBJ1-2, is DTAVSQTPKYLVTQMGNDKSIKCEQNLGHDTMYWYKQDSKKFLKIMFSYNNKELIINETVPNRFSPKSPDKAHLNLHINSLELGDSAVYFCASSRGPAFGDYGYTFGSGTRLTVV.

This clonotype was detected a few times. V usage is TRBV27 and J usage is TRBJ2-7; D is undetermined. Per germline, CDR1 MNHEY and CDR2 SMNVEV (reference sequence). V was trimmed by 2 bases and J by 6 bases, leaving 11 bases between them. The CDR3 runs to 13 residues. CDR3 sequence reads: CASSLGSLAEQYF. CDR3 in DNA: TGTGCCAGCAGTTTAGGCTCTCTGGCCGAGCAGTACTTC.

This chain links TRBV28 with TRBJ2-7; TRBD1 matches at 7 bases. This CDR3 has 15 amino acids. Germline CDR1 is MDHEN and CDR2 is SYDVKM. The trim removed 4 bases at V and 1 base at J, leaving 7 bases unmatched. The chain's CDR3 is CASSSVGTESYEQYF. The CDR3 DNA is TGTGCCAGCAGTTCCGTCGGGACAGAGTCCTACGAGCAGTACTTC.

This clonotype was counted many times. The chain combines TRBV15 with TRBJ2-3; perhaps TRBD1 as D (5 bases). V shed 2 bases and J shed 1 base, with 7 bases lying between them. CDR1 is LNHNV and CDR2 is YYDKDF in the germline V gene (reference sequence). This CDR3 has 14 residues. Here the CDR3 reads CATSRQGGTDTQYF. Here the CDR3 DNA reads TGTGCCACCAGCAGACAGGGTGGCACAGATACGCAGTATTTT.

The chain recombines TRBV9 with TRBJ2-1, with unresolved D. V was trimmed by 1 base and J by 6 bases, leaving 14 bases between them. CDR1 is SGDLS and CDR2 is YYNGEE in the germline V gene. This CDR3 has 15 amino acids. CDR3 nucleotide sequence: TGTGCCAGCAGCGTATCCCCTGCCGGGCTCAATGAGCAGTTCTTC. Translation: CASSVSPAGLNEQFF.

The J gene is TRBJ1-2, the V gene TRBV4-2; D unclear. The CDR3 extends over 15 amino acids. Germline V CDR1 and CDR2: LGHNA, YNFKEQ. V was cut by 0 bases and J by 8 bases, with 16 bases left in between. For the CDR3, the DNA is TGTGCCAGCAGCCAAGATGGGAGCGGCAGTACGGGCTACACCTTC. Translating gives CASSQDGSGSTGYTF.

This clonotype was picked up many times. The CDR3 is CASSEAVEAQYF. For the CDR3, the DNA is TGTGCCAGCAGTGAAGCGGTGGAGGCACAGTACTTC. This chain uses TRBV2 with TRBJ2-7, with D perhaps TRBD2 (5 bases). Per the germline V gene, CDR1 is SNHLY and CDR2 is FYNNEI. Trimming stripped 0 bases from V and 10 bases from J, with 10 bases between. The CDR3 runs to 12 residues. Drawing the rest from reference TRBV2 and TRBJ2-7, the complete variable domain is EPEVTQTPSHQVTQMGQEVILRCVPISNHLYFYWYRQILGQKVEFLVSFYNNEISEKSEIFDDQFSVERPDGSNFTLKIRSTKLEDSAMYFCASSEAVEAQYFGPGTRLTVT.

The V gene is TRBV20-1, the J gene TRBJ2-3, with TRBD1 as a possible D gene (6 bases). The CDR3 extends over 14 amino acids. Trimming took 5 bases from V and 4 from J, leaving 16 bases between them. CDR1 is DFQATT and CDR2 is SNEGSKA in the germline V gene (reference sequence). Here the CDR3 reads CSAEAPGTPDTQYF. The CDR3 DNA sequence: TGCAGTGCTGAAGCGCCAGGGACACCAGATACGCAGTATTTT.

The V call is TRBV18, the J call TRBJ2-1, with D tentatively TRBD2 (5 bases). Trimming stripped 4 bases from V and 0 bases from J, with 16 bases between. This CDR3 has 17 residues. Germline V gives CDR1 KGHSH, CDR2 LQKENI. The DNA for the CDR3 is TGTGCCAGCTCACGCCAGCCGAGGGCATCCTCCTACAATGAGCAGTTCTTC. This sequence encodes CASSRQPRASSYNEQFF.

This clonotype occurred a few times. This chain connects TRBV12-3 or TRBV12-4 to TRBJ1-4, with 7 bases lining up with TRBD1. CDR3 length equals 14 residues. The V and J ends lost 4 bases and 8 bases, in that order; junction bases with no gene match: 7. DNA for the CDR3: TGTGCCAGCAGTTGGGCCAGGGGGTACGAAAAACTGTTTTTT. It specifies CASSWARGYEKLFF.

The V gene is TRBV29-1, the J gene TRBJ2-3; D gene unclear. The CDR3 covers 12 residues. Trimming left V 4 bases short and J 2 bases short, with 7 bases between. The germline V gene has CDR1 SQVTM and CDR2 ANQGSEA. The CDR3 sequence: CSVVPNTDTQYF. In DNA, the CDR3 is TGCAGCGTTGTACCAAACACAGATACGCAGTATTTT.

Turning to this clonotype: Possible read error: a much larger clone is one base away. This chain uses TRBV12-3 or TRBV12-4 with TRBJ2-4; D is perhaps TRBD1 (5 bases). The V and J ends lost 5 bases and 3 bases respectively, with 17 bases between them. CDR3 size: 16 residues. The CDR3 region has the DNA TGTGCCAGCAGTGGGGCTGATTTATCATACAAAAACATTCAGTACTTC. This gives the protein CASSGADLSYKNIQYF.

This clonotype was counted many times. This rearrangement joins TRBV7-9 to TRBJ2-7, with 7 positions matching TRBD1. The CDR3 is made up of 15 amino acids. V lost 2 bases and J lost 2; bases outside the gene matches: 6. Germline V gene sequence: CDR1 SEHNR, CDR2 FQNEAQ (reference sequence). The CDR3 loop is CASSLRQGFPYEQYF. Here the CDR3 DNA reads TGTGCCAGCAGCTTAAGACAGGGATTCCCCTACGAGCAGTACTTC. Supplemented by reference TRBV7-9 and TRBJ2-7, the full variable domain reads DTGVSQNPRHKITKRGQNVTFRCDPISEHNRLYWYRQTLGQGPEFLTYFQNEAQLEKSRLLSDRFSAERPKGSFSTLEIQRTEQGDSAMYLCASSLRQGFPYEQYFGPGTRLTVT.

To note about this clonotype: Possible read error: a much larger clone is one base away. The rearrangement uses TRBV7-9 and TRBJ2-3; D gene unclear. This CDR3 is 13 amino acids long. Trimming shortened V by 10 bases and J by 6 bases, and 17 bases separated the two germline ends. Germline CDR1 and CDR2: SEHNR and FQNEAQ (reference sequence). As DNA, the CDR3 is TGTGCCATCCACGGCCCGGCCCGGGATACGCAGTATTTT. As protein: CAIHGPARDTQYF. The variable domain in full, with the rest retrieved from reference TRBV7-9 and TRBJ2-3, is DTGVSQNPRHKITKRGQNVTFRCDPISEHNRLYWYRQTLGQGPEFLTYFQNEAQLEKSRLLSDRFSAERPKGSFSTLEIQRTEQGDSAMYLCAIHGPARDTQYFGPGTRLTVL.

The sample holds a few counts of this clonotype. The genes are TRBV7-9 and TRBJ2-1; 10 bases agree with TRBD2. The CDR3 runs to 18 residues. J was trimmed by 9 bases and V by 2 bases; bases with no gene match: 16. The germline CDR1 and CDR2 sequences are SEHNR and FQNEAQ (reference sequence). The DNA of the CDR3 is TGTGCCAGCAGCTTACTGTTGAGGGGACTAGCGCCGCGGAGTGAGCAGTTCTTC. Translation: CASSLLLRGLAPRSEQFF.

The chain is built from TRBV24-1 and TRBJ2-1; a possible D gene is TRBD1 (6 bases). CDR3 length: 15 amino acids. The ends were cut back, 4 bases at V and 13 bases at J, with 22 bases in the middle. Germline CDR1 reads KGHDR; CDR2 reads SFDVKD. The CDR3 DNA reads TGTGCCACCAGTGACCGTCCGGGGACACTTTCCTACCAGTTCTTC. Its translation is CATSDRPGTLSYQFF.